One and the same sample provided the 29 T cell receptor beta chains below, sequenced in a study of T-cell memory formation after mild COVID-19. MiXCR, applied by TCRdb to the 5' RACE reads, yields one record per CDR3 protein. The table records around 200,000 distinct CDR3 sequences, around 15% of them present only once. The sample comprised PBMCs or a T cell subset sorted from them (not recorded which). The source is an adult woman who had mild COVID-19 (a few samples of this study predate the infection). Cell type and time point are not known.

The chain employs TRBV20-1 and TRBJ2-3; 9 positions match TRBD2. CDR3 size: 14 residues. V shed 4 bases and J 1 base; nucleotides not matched to a gene: 3. Germline loops: CDR1 DFQATT, CDR2 SNEGSKA (reference sequence). CDR3 sequence reads: CSATIAGGTDTQYF. The CDR3 DNA reads TGCAGTGCTACGATAGCGGGAGGCACAGATACGCAGTATTTT.

The rearrangement joins TRBV6-2 or TRBV6-3 to TRBJ2-7, with a tentative D call TRBD2 (5 bases). Germline values: CDR1 MNHEY, CDR2 SVGEGT. Trimming removed 4 bases from V and 0 bases from J, with 19 bases in between. The CDR3 is made up of 17 amino acids. The chain's CDR3 is CASSLHRGRRYSYEQYF. The CDR3 bases are TGTGCCAGCAGTTTACACCGGGGAAGACGATACTCCTACGAGCAGTACTTC.

This clonotype showed up many times. One end of the junction is discordant with germline, which a read error may explain. The chain links TRBV7-7 to TRBJ2-2; 10 nucleotides agree with TRBD2. Germline CDR1 is SSHAT and CDR2 is FNYEAQ (reference sequence). The CDR3 sequence is 14 residues long. The CDR3 loop is CASRTSGNTGELFF. The DNA of the CDR3 is TGTGCTAGCAGGACTAGCGGGAACACCGGGGAGCTGTTTTTT.

In this sample, this clonotype turned up a few times. The J gene is TRBJ2-7, the V gene TRBV6-1, with D unclear. V gave up 0 bases and J gave up 0 bases, with 12 bases separating them. Per germline, CDR1 MNHNS and CDR2 SASEGT. This CDR3 contains 16 residues. CDR3 coding DNA: TGTGCCAGCAGTGAAGCGCGTCCAGGTATCTCCTACGAGCAGTACTTC. Its translation is CASSEARPGISYEQYF.

This clonotype has a count of ten or more. The J gene is TRBJ2-1, the V gene TRBV18; TRBD2 might be the D (5 bases). There are 14 residues in the CDR3. CDR1 and CDR2 (germline): KGHSH, LQKENI. With 5 bases removed from V and 6 bases from J, the gap between germline ends came to 14 bases. DNA for the CDR3: TGTGCCAGCTCAGATTACCAAGGGAGCAATGAGCAGTTCTTC. Protein sequence: CASSDYQGSNEQFF.

J is TRBJ2-5 and V is TRBV15; a weak D match, TRBD1 (6 bases). V was cut by 6 bases and J by 3 bases, with 20 bases left in between. The CDR3 contains 16 residues. Germline-derived CDR1 and CDR2 are LNHNV and YYDKDF (reference sequence). The CDR3: CATSKQGITGKETQYF. The CDR3, as DNA: TGTGCCACCAGTAAACAGGGTATTACGGGAAAAGAGACCCAGTACTTC.

The rearrangement links TRBV15 to TRBJ2-2; 9 bases are a match to TRBD2. The CDR3 spans 18 residues. CDR1 LNHNV and CDR2 YYDKDF come from the germline V gene (reference sequence). Losses at the gene ends were 4 bases for V and 6 bases for J; bases not matched to a gene: 15. The CDR3 loop is CATSTGAVASGISGELFF. CDR3 nucleotide sequence: TGTGCCACCAGCACGGGGGCCGTGGCTAGCGGGATTTCCGGGGAGCTGTTTTTT.

This chain joins TRBV20-1 and TRBJ2-7; no definite D call. Germline V lookup: CDR1 DFQATT, CDR2 SNEGSKA (reference sequence). V was trimmed by 0 bases and J by 2 bases, leaving 8 bases between them. This CDR3 has 13 amino acids. CDR3 region: CSARDGEPYEQYF. Here the CDR3 DNA reads TGCAGTGCTAGAGATGGAGAACCCTACGAGCAGTACTTC.

The genes are TRBV5-1 and TRBJ2-2; 10 nucleotides match TRBD1. Germline CDR1 is SGHRS and CDR2 is YFSETQ. The CDR3 is 19 residues long. J gave up 7 bases and V 4 bases, and 19 bases lay outside the gene matches. For the CDR3, the DNA is TGCGCCAGCAGCACTTCTACCCTAAGGACAGGGGGACGTCACGGGGAGCTGTTTTTT. Its protein is CASSTSTLRTGGRHGELFF.

The chain uses TRBV29-1 and TRBJ1-2; a weak D match, TRBD1 (5 bases). Germline-derived CDR1 and CDR2 are SQVTM and ANQGSEA. Between the trimmed V and J ends, which lost 6 bases and 4 bases, there was a span of 15 bases. The length of the CDR3 is 13 residues. CDR3 nucleotide sequence: TGCAGCGTAGGGCAGGGCAGCCCCTATGGCTACACCTTC. It codes for CSVGQGSPYGYTF.

In its sample, this clonotype was seen a few times. J is TRBJ2-3 and V is TRBV5-1; D uncertain. Trimming cost V 0 bases and J 13 bases, with 12 bases left between them. This CDR3 is 12 amino acids long. Germline CDR1 reads SGHRS; CDR2 reads YFSETQ. CDR3 residues: CASSLEGRLEYF. The CDR3 DNA reads as TGCGCCAGCAGCTTGGAGGGCCGTCTCGAGTATTTT. The full variable domain, completed using reference TRBV5-1 and TRBJ2-3, is KAGVTQTPRYLIKTRGQQVTLSCSPISGHRSVSWYQQTPGQGLQFLFEYFSETQRNKGNFPGRFSGRQFSNSRSEMNVSTLELGDSALYLCASSLEGRLEYFGPGTRLTVL.

This clonotype has ten or more counts. This chain connects TRBV5-1 to TRBJ2-2, with no clear D. The CDR3 sequence is 14 residues long. The V gene lost 0 bases and the J gene lost 7 bases, with 10 bases spanning the gap. Germline V gives CDR1 SGHRS, CDR2 YFSETQ. The CDR3 nucleotides read TGCGCCAGCAGCTTGGGCAGTACTGGCGGGGAGCTGTTTTTT. This sequence encodes CASSLGSTGGELFF. The full variable domain, its missing parts supplied by reference TRBV5-1 and TRBJ2-2, is KAGVTQTPRYLIKTRGQQVTLSCSPISGHRSVSWYQQTPGQGLQFLFEYFSETQRNKGNFPGRFSGRQFSNSRSEMNVSTLELGDSALYLCASSLGSTGGELFFGEGSRLTVL.

The chain has TRBV7-2 and TRBJ2-5; 9 nucleotides line up with TRBD1. The V and J ends lost 0 bases and 5 bases, in that order; junction bases with no gene match: 4. Germline values: CDR1 SGHTA, CDR2 FQGNSA. The CDR3 runs 15 residues. This CDR3 is CASSLARDRAETQYF. CDR3 sequence (DNA): TGTGCCAGCAGCTTAGCCCGGGACAGGGCTGAGACCCAGTACTTC.

The chain links TRBV12-3 or TRBV12-4 to TRBJ2-7; D is unclear. Trimming removed 3 bases at V and 0 bases at J, with 12 bases between. CDR3 size: 15 residues. In nucleotides, the CDR3 is TGTGCCAGCAGTTTGGGATCCCCGAGCTCCTACGAGCAGTACTTC. Translation gives CASSLGSPSSYEQYF.

This clonotype was recorded a few times. V usage is TRBV2 and J usage is TRBJ2-1; no reliable D call. Germline lookup yields CDR1 SNHLY and CDR2 FYNNEI. The V end lost 11 bases, the J end lost 0 bases, and 14 bases lay between the germline ends. The CDR3 loop spans 14 amino acids. Written as DNA, the CDR3 is TGTGCCGGAAAAGGTCTTGGCTCCTACAATGAGCAGTTCTTC. It translates to CAGKGLGSYNEQFF. Full variable domain (remainder filled in from reference TRBV2 and TRBJ2-1): EPEVTQTPSHQVTQMGQEVILRCVPISNHLYFYWYRQILGQKVEFLVSFYNNEISEKSEIFDDQFSVERPDGSNFTLKIRSTKLEDSAMYFCAGKGLGSYNEQFFGPGTRLTVL.

The chain uses TRBV5-1 and TRBJ2-5, with D unclear. Looked up from germline, CDR1 is SGHRS and CDR2 is YFSETQ. This CDR3 region has 13 residues. V was trimmed by 0 bases and J by 3 bases, leaving 6 bases between them. The CDR3 reads CASSLATEETQYF. The CDR3 DNA reads as TGCGCCAGCAGCTTGGCTACAGAAGAGACCCAGTACTTC. Filled out from reference TRBV5-1 and TRBJ2-5, the complete variable domain reads KAGVTQTPRYLIKTRGQQVTLSCSPISGHRSVSWYQQTPGQGLQFLFEYFSETQRNKGNFPGRFSGRQFSNSRSEMNVSTLELGDSALYLCASSLATEETQYFGPGTRLLVL.

The chain carries TRBV11-3 and TRBJ2-1, with D possibly matching TRBD1 (7 bases). V lost 5 bases, J lost 5 bases, and 16 bases lay in between. Germline values: CDR1 SGHNT, CDR2 YENEEA. The CDR3 sequence is 15 residues long. The CDR3: CASSPGGDRDNEQFF. The CDR3 bases are TGTGCCAGCAGCCCCGGCGGGGACAGAGACAATGAGCAGTTCTTC.

The rearrangement uses TRBV6-6 and TRBJ2-5; TRBD1 is a possible D gene (7 bases). Trimming cost V 4 bases and J 4 bases, with 13 bases left between them. The CDR3 extends over 14 amino acids. The germline V gene encodes CDR1 MNHNY and CDR2 SVGAGI (reference sequence). As DNA, the CDR3 is TGTGCCAGCAGTTGGCGGGACAGTGGAGAGACCCAGTACTTC. Translation: CASSWRDSGETQYF.

This clonotype came up a few times. The chain recombines TRBV5-1 with TRBJ2-2; 10 nucleotides line up with TRBD2. The CDR3 is 17 amino acids. Germline CDR1 reads SGHRS; CDR2 reads YFSETQ. The J segment lost 6 bases and the V segment lost 0 bases, leaving 8 bases of the junction unmatched. CDR3 DNA sequence: TGCGCCAGCAGCTTGGGCCCCGGACTAGCGGCAGCCGGGGAGCTGTTTTTT. As protein: CASSLGPGLAAAGELFF.

This clonotype was counted many times. The chain joins TRBV7-8 to TRBJ2-3; D not resolved. V lost 2 bases and J 2 bases, leaving 8 bases between the germline ends. Germline lookup yields CDR1 SGHVS and CDR2 FQNEAQ. The CDR3 length is 14 residues. This CDR3 is CASSLIASTDTQYF. The DNA for the CDR3 is TGTGCCAGCAGCTTAATAGCTTCCACAGATACGCAGTATTTT.

V gene TRBV5-1 combines with J gene TRBJ2-5; tentative D call: TRBD2 (6 bases). Germline CDR1 and CDR2: SGHRS and YFSETQ. Trimming stripped 4 bases from V and 3 bases from J, with 19 bases between. The CDR3 contains 16 residues. The CDR3 nucleotides are TGCGCCAGCAGCCCTGGGACTGCATCACCTAAAGAGACCCAGTACTTC. Protein product: CASSPGTASPKETQYF.

In DNA form, the CDR3 reads TGTGCCAGCAGCCAACCACAGGGTAACACTGAAGCTTTCTTT. Encoded protein: CASSQPQGNTEAFF. The rearrangement links TRBV3-1 to TRBJ1-1, with D tentatively TRBD1 (6 bases). V shed 2 bases and J shed 2 bases, with 9 bases lying between them. The CDR3 covers 14 residues. Per germline, CDR1 LGHDT and CDR2 YNNKEL (reference sequence).

CDR3 sequence: CASSLGIEKNGAYGYTF. CDR3 in DNA: TGTGCCAGCAGCTTGGGAATCGAGAAGAATGGGGCCTATGGCTACACCTTC. The chain joins TRBV5-6 to TRBJ1-2; D possibly corresponds to TRBD1 (5 bases). Trimming took off 0 bases at V and 4 bases at J, with 19 bases between the two ends. The CDR3 is made up of 17 amino acids. Germline V gene sequence: CDR1 SGHDT, CDR2 YYEEEE. The full variable domain, rest sourced from reference TRBV5-6 and TRBJ1-2, is DAGVTQSPTHLIKTRGQQVTLRCSPKSGHDTVSWYQQALGQGPQFIFQYYEEEERQRGNFPDRFSGHQFPNYSSELNVNALLLGDSALYLCASSLGIEKNGAYGYTFGSGTRLTVV.

The J gene is TRBJ2-2, the V gene TRBV7-6, with D tentatively TRBD1 (6 bases). This CDR3 has 14 amino acids. Trimming shortened V by 6 bases and J by 5 bases, and 13 bases separated the two germline ends. Germline V CDR1 and CDR2: SGHVS, FNYEAQ. CDR3 DNA sequence: TGTGCCAGCAGAGCTACAGGGTTGACCGGGGAGCTGTTTTTT. This translates into CASRATGLTGELFF.

The chain joins TRBV7-9 to TRBJ1-5, with 9 nucleotides matching TRBD1. This CDR3 is 14 amino acids long. The V and J ends lost 3 bases and 9 bases, in that order; junction bases with no gene match: 6. Germline V gene data show CDR1 as SEHNR and CDR2 as FQNEAQ (reference sequence). Written as DNA, the CDR3 is TGTGCCAGCAGCTTGACAGGGGGAAGGGGGCCCCAGCATTTT. Its translation: CASSLTGGRGPQHF.

There are a few counts of this clonotype. The chain couples TRBV3-1 to TRBJ2-7; tentative D call: TRBD2 (5 bases). This CDR3 has 13 residues. The V and J ends lost 4 bases and 3 bases respectively, with 10 bases between them. Germline V CDR1 and CDR2: LGHDT, YNNKEL (reference sequence). The CDR3 region is CASSLRRDYEQYF. The CDR3 DNA is TGTGCCAGCAGCCTCCGCCGGGACTACGAGCAGTACTTC.

This clonotype was counted between two and nine times. This chain connects TRBV20-1 to TRBJ1-1, with D tentatively TRBD1 (6 bases). V lost 3 bases, J lost 0 bases, and 11 bases lay in between. Germline V gives CDR1 DFQATT, CDR2 SNEGSKA (reference sequence). This CDR3 comprises 14 residues. The DNA for the CDR3 is TGCAGTGCTAGTAATCAGGGGCTGAACACTGAAGCTTTCTTT. Amino acid sequence: CSASNQGLNTEAFF.

The rearrangement uses TRBV20-1 and TRBJ2-1, with TRBD2 matching 10 bases. V trimming: 3 bases; J trimming: 10 bases; junction bases outside the gene matches: 3. The V gene's germline CDR1 is DFQATT and CDR2 SNEGSKA (reference sequence). This CDR3 is 12 amino acids long. CDR3 amino acids: CSARLSGGEQFF. The CDR3 DNA reads as TGCAGTGCTAGGCTTAGCGGGGGGGAGCAGTTCTTC.

The chain combines TRBV5-5 with TRBJ2-5; TRBD1 is a possible D gene (6 bases). V was cut by 4 bases and J by 3 bases, with 16 bases left in between. The length of the CDR3 is 15 residues. In germline, CDR1 is SGHKS, CDR2 YYEKEE (reference sequence). CDR3 sequence (DNA): TGTGCCAGCAGCCGAACAGGGACCGGAAAAGAGACCCAGTACTTC. It encodes CASSRTGTGKETQYF.